What follows are 27 T cell receptor beta chains derived from one specimen sequenced in a study of cytomegalovirus exposure and HLA in healthy donors. With 60 Vbeta and 13 Jbeta primers, the PCR was carried out. Repertoires were generated with immunoSEQ multiplex PCR, while TCRdb's copy carries only in-frame clones and drops some. The sample shows roughly 170,000 clones, more than 65% of them seen only once. Sample: PBMCs. Every receptor here comes from a male donor in good health and CMV-seronegative.

This clone appeared once. The CDR3 is CASSSGSYRDEQFF. The CDR3 bases are TGTGCCAGCAGTTCGGGGTCCTACAGGGATGAGCAGTTCTTC. The V and J genes are TRBV27 and TRBJ2-1, with D possibly matching TRBD1 (6 bases). The CDR3 is 14 residues long. Germline CDR1 and CDR2: MNHEY and SMNVEV (reference sequence). V was trimmed by 4 bases and J by 8 bases, leaving 15 bases between them.

The chain recombines TRBV29-1 with TRBJ2-5; D is possibly TRBD1 (5 bases). Germline lookup yields CDR1 SQVTM and CDR2 ANQGSEA. This CDR3 contains 12 residues. V dropped 8 bases and J dropped 2 bases, with 12 bases sitting between them. The CDR3 reads CSINRQQETQYF. In nucleotides, the CDR3 is TGCAGCATAAACAGGCAACAAGAGACCCAGTACTTC.

The rearrangement links TRBV11-2 to TRBJ1-3; 7 nucleotides line up with TRBD1. Trimming took 4 bases from V and 0 from J; bases not matched to a gene: 6. CDR1 SGHAT and CDR2 FQNNGV come from the germline V gene. CDR3 length: 16 amino acids. CDR3 in DNA: TGTGCCAGCAGCTACACGACAGGGATCTCTGGAAACACCATATATTTT. The encoded protein is CASSYTTGISGNTIYF.

The V and J genes are TRBV5-4 and TRBJ1-2, with D perhaps matching TRBD1 (6 bases). The germline CDR1 and CDR2 sequences are SGHNT and YYREEE (reference sequence). Trimming cost V 4 bases and J 5 bases, with 9 bases left between them. CDR3 length: 12 amino acids. The CDR3 is CASSPDSYGYTF. The CDR3 bases are TGTGCCAGCAGCCCGGACAGTTATGGCTACACCTTC.

V gene TRBV11-2 combines with J gene TRBJ2-2, with 8 bases fitting TRBD2. Germline trimming cut 4 bases from V and 7 bases from J; bases unmatched to any gene: 14. There are 17 residues in the CDR3. Germline V gene data show CDR1 as SGHAT and CDR2 as FQNNGV. The CDR3 protein is CASSSGGNGRGIGELFF. Written as DNA, the CDR3 is TGTGCCAGCAGCTCGGGTGGAAACGGGAGGGGGATCGGGGAGCTGTTTTTT.

The rearrangement joins TRBV7-8 to TRBJ1-2; possible D gene TRBD1, 6 bases. Trimming stripped 0 bases from V and 1 base from J, with 12 bases between. Germline V gene lookup returns CDR1 SGHVS and CDR2 FQNEAQ. CDR3 size: 16 residues. The CDR3 loop reads CASSLAGGGLNYGYTF. CDR3 nucleotide sequence: TGTGCCAGCAGCTTAGCGGGCGGGGGCCTTAACTATGGCTACACCTTC.

This clone has a single count. The chain employs TRBV27 and TRBJ2-5, with TRBD2 as a possible D gene (6 bases). Germline lookup yields CDR1 MNHEY and CDR2 SMNVEV (reference sequence). The V end was cut by 11 bases, the J end by 2 bases, with 24 bases between. This CDR3 contains 16 residues. The CDR3 loop is CAGPPSGSGRQETQYF. DNA of the CDR3: TGTGCCGGCCCCCCCTCCGGTAGCGGAAGACAAGAGACCCAGTACTTC.

This rearrangement joins TRBV28 to TRBJ2-3, with 8 bases fitting TRBD2. The CDR3 loop spans 16 amino acids. Unmatched junction bases numbered 7, after V lost 5 bases and J lost 0 bases. Germline CDR1 is MDHEN and CDR2 is SYDVKM. CDR3 sequence (DNA): TGTGCCAGCAGTCCACGGGGGGGGGCAAGCACAGATACGCAGTATTTT. Amino acids: CASSPRGGASTDTQYF.

CDR3 bases: TGTGCCACCATCCGGCGGGGTGGCACCGGGGAGCTGTTTTTT. Protein product: CATIRRGGTGELFF. The chain uses TRBV5-4 and TRBJ2-2; possibly TRBD2 for D (6 bases). Trimming cost V 9 bases and J 4 bases, with 16 bases left between them. The germline gives CDR1 SGHNT, CDR2 YYREEE (reference sequence). This CDR3 is 14 amino acids long.

J is TRBJ1-5 and V is TRBV15; 9 nucleotides align to TRBD1. Losses at the gene ends were 2 bases for V and 5 bases for J; bases not matched to a gene: 10. This CDR3 has 17 amino acids. Germline V lookup: CDR1 LNHNV, CDR2 YYDKDF (reference sequence). In nucleotides, the CDR3 is TGTGCCACCAGCAGACGTGGAGGACAGGGGCCTTATCAGCCCCAGCATTTT. The encoded protein is CATSRRGGQGPYQPQHF.

The table lists this clone with a few counts. This chain connects TRBV10-3 to TRBJ1-2; D may be TRBD1 (5 bases). This CDR3 comprises 15 residues. Between the trimmed V and J ends, which lost 8 bases and 1 base, there was a span of 17 bases. The germline V gene has CDR1 ENHRY and CDR2 SYGVKD. The CDR3 DNA is TGTGCCATCCAAGTCGGTCAAGGGGTTAACTATGGCTACACCTTC. This gives the protein CAIQVGQGVNYGYTF.

The chain couples TRBV7-2 to TRBJ2-5, with TRBD2 matching 14 bases. Germline lookup yields CDR1 SGHTA and CDR2 FQGNSA. This CDR3 has 16 amino acids. With V trimmed by 1 base and J by 3 bases, 1 base remained unmatched. CDR3 bases: TGTGCCAGCAGCTTAGGACTAGCGGGGGGGGAAGAGACCCAGTACTTC. Translated: CASSLGLAGGEETQYF. The entire variable domain, with the rest obtained from reference TRBV7-2 and TRBJ2-5, is as follows: GAGVSQSPSNKVTEKGKDVELRCDPISGHTALYWYRQSLGQGLEFLIYFQGNSAPDKSGLPSDRFSAERTGGSVSTLTIQRTQQEDSAVYLCASSLGLAGGEETQYFGPGTRLLVL.

The chain combines TRBV10-2 with TRBJ1-3; D remains unclear. The germline gives CDR1 WSHSY, CDR2 SAAADI. V gave up 2 bases and J gave up 2 bases, with 4 bases separating them. The CDR3 is made up of 13 amino acids. For the CDR3, the DNA is TGCGCCAGCAGTGAGCAGGCTGGAAACACCATATATTTT. Translation gives CASSEQAGNTIYF.

The genes are TRBV9 and TRBJ1-1, with 10 bases matching TRBD1. V shed 3 bases, J shed 4 bases, and the junction held 6 bases outside the gene matches. CDR1 is SGDLS and CDR2 is YYNGEE in the germline V gene. The CDR3 is made up of 15 amino acids. CDR3 region: CASSARDRGGTEAFF. CDR3 coding DNA: TGTGCCAGCAGCGCTCGGGACAGGGGAGGCACTGAAGCTTTCTTT.

In nucleotides, the CDR3 is TGTGCCAGCAGTGCAACAGCGGGAACAATAGGGGGGTACTTC. The encoded protein is CASSATAGTIGGYF. The chain uses TRBV2 and TRBJ2-7; possibly TRBD2 for D (7 bases). The CDR3 spans 14 residues. The ends were cut back, 4 bases at V and 12 bases at J, with 22 bases in the middle. Per germline, CDR1 SNHLY and CDR2 FYNNEI.

J is TRBJ1-5 and V is TRBV7-2; 9 bases are a match to TRBD1. The length of the CDR3 is 16 residues. J lost 4 bases, V lost 1 base, and 5 bases had no gene match. CDR1 is SGHTA, CDR2 FQGNSA, per germline. The CDR3 is CASSLGGQGINQPQHF. CDR3 nucleotide sequence: TGTGCCAGCAGCTTAGGGGGACAGGGAATAAATCAGCCCCAGCATTTT.

The J gene is TRBJ2-5, the V gene TRBV5-4; tentatively, D is TRBD1 (6 bases). The ends were cut back, 4 bases at V and 4 bases at J, with 17 bases in the middle. The CDR3 contains 15 residues. From germline, CDR1 is SGHNT and CDR2 YYREEE (reference sequence). The CDR3 spells CASSPGTPGPETQYF. The CDR3 DNA sequence: TGTGCCAGCAGCCCAGGGACACCAGGCCCAGAGACCCAGTACTTC.

This clone was counted between two and nine times. The chain is built from TRBV5-5 and TRBJ1-4; D unresolved. Per germline, CDR1 SGHKS and CDR2 YYEKEE (reference sequence). The germline V and J ends were trimmed by 6 bases and 7 bases, with 19 bases remaining between them. The CDR3 loop spans 15 amino acids. The CDR3 nucleotides are TGTGCCAGCATGCGGGGTGCCGGGCCGGGTGAAAAACTGTTTTTT. Encoded protein: CASMRGAGPGEKLFF.

The V call is TRBV19, the J call TRBJ1-1, with a weak D call TRBD1 (6 bases). The CDR3 extends over 16 amino acids. The germline CDR1 and CDR2 sequences are LNHDA and SQIVND (reference sequence). Trimming stripped 3 bases from V and 0 bases from J, with 14 bases between. The CDR3 DNA sequence: TGTGCCAGTAGTATCGGGGGGGCTCTGATGAACACTGAAGCTTTCTTT. Protein: CASSIGGALMNTEAFF.

The chain couples TRBV7-9 to TRBJ2-1, with TRBD2 identical over 11 bases. This CDR3 is built from 18 residues. Unmatched junction bases numbered 11, after V lost 5 bases and J lost 2 bases. Germline loops: CDR1 SEHNR, CDR2 FQNEAQ (reference sequence). The CDR3 sequence: CASSILSIAGGPYNEQFF. DNA of the CDR3: TGTGCCAGCAGCATACTCAGTATAGCGGGAGGGCCCTACAATGAGCAGTTCTTC.

V and J are TRBV5-4 and TRBJ2-5; D may be TRBD2 (5 bases). Germline loops: CDR1 SGHNT, CDR2 YYREEE (reference sequence). The CDR3 length is 13 residues. V was pared by 0 bases and J by 7 bases, with 10 bases between. The CDR3 region is CASSLGGEGTQYF. DNA for the CDR3: TGTGCCAGCAGCTTGGGGGGAGAAGGGACCCAGTACTTC.

This clone appeared a few times. V usage is TRBV16 and J usage is TRBJ1-1; possibly TRBD1 for D (5 bases). Trimming removed 0 bases at V and 1 base at J, with 12 bases between. The CDR3 loop spans 16 amino acids. In germline, CDR1 is KGHSY, CDR2 FQNENV. CDR3 residues: CASSQSHRLTNTEAFF. CDR3 nucleotides: TGTGCCAGCAGCCAATCCCACAGGTTGACGAACACTGAAGCTTTCTTT. Complete variable domain (other parts from reference TRBV16 and TRBJ1-1): GEEVAQTPKHLVRGEGQKAKLYCAPIKGHSYVFWYQQVLKNEFKFLISFQNENVFDETGMPKERFSAKCLPNSPCSLEIQATKLEDSAVYFCASSQSHRLTNTEAFFGQGTRLTVV.

The V call is TRBV5-4, the J call TRBJ2-2; unclear D gene. The V end lost 0 bases, the J end lost 7 bases, and 4 bases lay between the germline ends. CDR3 length: 12 amino acids. Per germline, CDR1 SGHNT and CDR2 YYREEE (reference sequence). CDR3 coding DNA: TGTGCCAGCAGCTTGGTGCGCGGGGAGCTGTTTTTT. Translation gives CASSLVRGELFF.

The rearrangement joins TRBV6-5 to TRBJ1-1, with a weak D call TRBD1 (6 bases). Trimming stripped 4 bases from V and 6 bases from J, with 15 bases between. The germline V gene encodes CDR1 MNHEY and CDR2 SVGAGI. The CDR3 has 14 residues. Written as DNA, the CDR3 is TGTGCCAGCAGTTCTTACAGGGTGGCCTCTGAAGCTTTCTTT. Its translation: CASSSYRVASEAFF.

The chain recombines TRBV5-1 with TRBJ1-5; maybe TRBD1 (6 bases). Trimming stripped 4 bases from V and 4 bases from J, with 15 bases between. The CDR3 extends over 15 amino acids. Germline loops: CDR1 SGHRS, CDR2 YFSETQ. In DNA, the CDR3 is TGCGCCAGCAGCCCCAGCCCTGGACAGAATCAGCCCCAGCATTTT. It yields the protein CASSPSPGQNQPQHF.

The V and J genes are TRBV5-1 and TRBJ1-1; tentative D call: TRBD1 (6 bases). The length of the CDR3 is 14 residues. The V end was cut by 0 bases, the J end by 1 base, with 7 bases between. Looked up from germline, CDR1 is SGHRS and CDR2 is YFSETQ. DNA for the CDR3: TGCGCCAGCAGCTTGGGGACAGCGAACACTGAAGCTTTCTTT. Translating gives CASSLGTANTEAFF. Supplemented by reference TRBV5-1 and TRBJ1-1, the full variable domain reads KAGVTQTPRYLIKTRGQQVTLSCSPISGHRSVSWYQQTPGQGLQFLFEYFSETQRNKGNFPGRFSGRQFSNSRSEMNVSTLELGDSALYLCASSLGTANTEAFFGQGTRLTVV.

V is TRBV6-5 and J is TRBJ2-7; the match to TRBD1 covers 10 bases. Per the germline V gene, CDR1 is MNHEY and CDR2 is SVGAGI. Losses at the gene ends were 8 bases for V and 5 bases for J; bases not matched to a gene: 12. The CDR3 totals 15 residues. CDR3 region: CASGRFRQGADEQYF. The CDR3 coding sequence is TGTGCCAGCGGCCGCTTCCGACAGGGGGCCGACGAGCAGTACTTC.